The clone carrying this T cell receptor beta chain was seen ten or more times. The antigen remains unidentified. This sample was taken from a study of T cells in Graves' hyperthyroidism and ophthalmopathy. TCR beta CDR3 regions were amplified from RNA. The HTBI primer set served for first-round RT-PCR of the TCR CDR3. In TCRdb, the multiplex PCR reads were re-called with MiXCR into one record per CDR3 protein. The table includes roughly 170,000 distinct CDR3 sequences, about 15% detected once. Those with hyperthyroidism were 18 to 65 years old, newly diagnosed, and ill for under 2 months. Orbital computed tomography and thyroid ultrasound, together with serum TRAb and thyroxine and clinical symptoms, were used for diagnoses. The V gene lost 4 bases and the J gene lost 0 bases, with 16 bases spanning the gap. CDR3 length equals 18 residues. CDR1 is MDHEN and CDR2 is SYDVKM in the germline V gene. Findings and caveats of the study: Blood also showed most of the thyroid clonotypes that were expanded above 0.001. Median prediction lead before ophthalmopathy onset was around 6.9 months with the model.

The sequenced sample was blood. The receptor was isolated from a woman in her forties or fifties with Graves' hyperthyroidism. The rearrangement joins TRBV28 to TRBJ1-6; D is perhaps TRBD1 (6 bases). CDR3 nucleotide sequence: TGTGCCAGCAGTTCTCCTCGGGGGGCGAGCTCCTATAATTCACCCCTCCACTTT. It is translated as CASSSPRGASSYNSPLHF.